The 9 T cell receptor beta chains below were found in one sample sequenced in a study of blood T cell repertoires in COVID-19. Sequencing was performed with immunoSEQ multiplex PCR; in TCRdb, only in-frame clones are kept and a portion is missing. The sample shows roughly 170,000 clones, around 79% of them seen only once. Sequences were obtained from peripheral blood. The receptors were sampled from a woman between 65 and 79 years old with acute or convalescent COVID-19.

The J gene is TRBJ1-6, the V gene TRBV2; D is perhaps TRBD1 (6 bases). V was cut by 10 bases and J by 7 bases, with 17 bases left in between. Germline-derived CDR1 and CDR2 are SNHLY and FYNNEI. The CDR3 is 14 residues long. The CDR3 protein is CATQKGVGNSPLHF. In DNA, the CDR3 is TGTGCCACGCAAAAGGGGGTCGGGAATTCACCCCTCCACTTT.

This chain uses TRBV2 with TRBJ1-5; 8 bases are a match to TRBD1. Germline CDR1 is SNHLY and CDR2 is FYNNEI. CDR3 length: 14 amino acids. J lost 7 bases, V lost 7 bases, and 9 bases had no gene match. CDR3 region: CASTTDRGDQPQHF. CDR3 DNA sequence: TGTGCCAGCACCACTGACAGGGGCGACCAGCCCCAGCATTTT.

The V and J genes are TRBV5-4 and TRBJ1-6; weak D call: TRBD1 (6 bases). Germline CDR1 SGHNT, CDR2 YYREEE (reference sequence). There are 18 residues in the CDR3. V was cut by 0 bases and J by 9 bases, with 22 bases left in between. CDR3 residues: CASSLGGQDRSVLSPLHF. CDR3 in DNA: TGTGCCAGCAGCTTGGGCGGGCAGGACAGAAGCGTTCTTTCACCCCTCCACTTT.

For this clone: One end of the junction is discordant with germline, which a read error may explain. This rearrangement joins TRBV10-3 to TRBJ2-7; TRBD2 aligns across 9 bases. This CDR3 has 12 residues. Per the germline V gene, CDR1 is ENHRY and CDR2 is SYGVKD. The CDR3 sequence is CAISEPGTSRGF. The CDR3 bases are TGTGCCATCAGTGAGCCTGGGACTAGCCGAGGCTTC.

The J gene is TRBJ1-2, the V gene TRBV24-1; 7 nucleotides match TRBD1. V lost 4 bases to trimming and J lost 7 bases; unmatched junction nucleotides: 8. CDR3 length: 14 amino acids. Looked up from germline, CDR1 is KGHDR and CDR2 is SFDVKD. CDR3 amino acids: CATSEADRVGGYTF. The CDR3 DNA reads as TGTGCCACCAGTGAGGCTGACAGGGTGGGTGGCTACACCTTC.

The chain uses TRBV5-6 and TRBJ1-4, with D possibly TRBD1 on 5 matching bases. Germline CDR1 SGHDT, CDR2 YYEEEE. Trimming stripped 2 bases from V and 6 bases from J, with 17 bases between. The CDR3 runs to 16 residues. CDR3 bases: TGTGCCAGCAGCTTAAGATTGGGACGGGGGTATGAAAAACTGTTTTTT. Its protein is CASSLRLGRGYEKLFF. The whole variable domain, remainder taken from reference TRBV5-6 and TRBJ1-4, is DAGVTQSPTHLIKTRGQQVTLRCSPKSGHDTVSWYQQALGQGPQFIFQYYEEEERQRGNFPDRFSGHQFPNYSSELNVNALLLGDSALYLCASSLRLGRGYEKLFFGSGTQLSVL.

This clone was counted ten times or more. The rearrangement links TRBV6-5 to TRBJ2-2, with no clear D. This CDR3 region has 16 residues. Deletions cut 2 bases from V and 2 bases from J, with 12 bases between. CDR1 is MNHEY, CDR2 SVGAGI, per germline. CDR3: CASSYTSGGNTGELFF. DNA of the CDR3: TGTGCCAGCAGTTACACGTCTGGCGGAAACACCGGGGAGCTGTTTTTT.

This rearrangement joins TRBV11-2 to TRBJ2-7; 7 bases align to TRBD1. CDR1 and CDR2 (germline): SGHAT, FQNNGV. The ends lost 5 bases at V and 6 bases at J; junction bases unmatched: 1. The CDR3 sequence is 11 residues long. The CDR3 is CASSQGVEQYF. The CDR3 DNA reads TGTGCCAGCAGCCAGGGGGTCGAGCAGTACTTC.

V usage is TRBV2 and J usage is TRBJ1-4, with TRBD1 matching over 7 bases. After removal of 5 bases from V and 10 bases from J, the junction contained 4 bases not matched to a gene. CDR3 length: 12 amino acids. Looked up from germline, CDR1 is SNHLY and CDR2 is FYNNEI. CDR3 region: CASSRQGGKLFF. DNA of the CDR3: TGTGCCAGCAGTCGACAGGGCGGAAAACTGTTTTTT.